Presented here are 28 T cell receptor beta chains from one specimen sequenced in a study of tissue T cells after allogeneic stem cell transplantation. Libraries were prepared by immunoSEQ multiplex PCR; TCRdb keeps only in-frame clonotypes and omits some of them. The sample contains some 48,000 clones, over 70% of which appear only once. The specimen sequenced was sorted cells pooled from one or two spleens. Receptors were obtained from a pool of C57BL/6 mice in good health.

This clone was observed a handful of times. Mouse names are used for the genes. The CDR3 end lies 1 residue beyond the end of the read and is filled in from the germline J gene. The chain is built from TRBV24 and TRBJ2-7, with D perhaps matching TRBD1 (6 bases). CDR3 length: 12 residues. CDR1 is KGHTA and CDR2 is FRNEEI in the germline V gene. Trimming removed 3 bases at V and 4 bases at J, with 7 bases between. This CDR3 is CASSLQGYEQYF. The part of the CDR3 DNA that was read is TGTGCCAGCAGTCTTCAGGGGTATGAACAGTAC.

Notes on this clone: Gene names denote mouse genes. The CDR3 is CASSDAGYNNQAPLF. Partial CDR3 DNA: TGTGCCAGCAGTGATGCAGGGTATAACAACCAGGCTCCGCTT. The chain recombines TRBV13-1 with TRBJ1-5; the D gene is possibly TRBD1 (5 bases). The read comes to an end 1 residue before the CDR3 does, leaving the germline J gene to fill in the end. The length of the CDR3 is 15 residues. Trimming pared 0 bases from V and 0 bases from J, leaving 7 bases between. CDR1 NSHNY and CDR2 SYGAGN come from the germline V gene.

This clone was seen just once. The listed genes are named as in mouse. The read ends 1 residue before the CDR3 terminus; that terminus is restored from the germline J gene. The chain carries TRBV13-3 and TRBJ2-3; tentatively, D is TRBD1 (5 bases). The CDR3 is 14 residues long. V was cut by 3 bases and J by 0 bases, with 8 bases left in between. Germline CDR1 is NNHDY and CDR2 is SYVADS. CDR3 sequence: CASSADNSAETLYF. The part of the CDR3 DNA that was read is TGTGCCAGCAGTGCGGACAATAGTGCAGAAACGCTGTAT.

Concerning this clone: The germline and genes are mouse ones. The CDR3 region is CASSPWGNYEQYF. CDR3 DNA, as far as it was read: TGTGCCAGCAGCCCCTGGGGTAACTATGAACAGTAC. The chain is built from TRBV5 and TRBJ2-7; possibly TRBD2 for D (6 bases). The read falls 1 residue short of the CDR3 end, and the missing part is taken from the germline J gene. CDR3 length equals 13 residues. The ends were cut back, 4 bases at V and 3 bases at J, with 10 bases in the middle. Germline values: CDR1 LGHNA, CDR2 YNLKQL (reference sequence).

A word on this clone: The gene symbols are mouse symbols. The missing CDR3 end, 1 residue past where the read stops, is filled in from the germline J gene. The chain carries TRBV2 and TRBJ1-4; a weak D match, TRBD1 (6 bases). Trimming took 6 bases from V and 4 from J, leaving 12 bases between them. CDR3 length equals 14 residues. Germline-derived CDR1 and CDR2 are LGHNA and YSYQKL. CDR3 DNA (partial): TGTGCCAGCAGGCCCGGGACACACAACGAAAGATTATTT. This codes for CASRPGTHNERLF. The full CDR3 is CASRPGTHNERLFF.

Worth noting for this clone: Genes and germline come from the mouse. The read falls 1 residue short of the CDR3 end, and the missing part is taken from the germline J gene. This chain connects TRBV5 to TRBJ2-7; 9 nucleotides align to TRBD1. Losses at the gene ends were 4 bases for V and 3 bases for J; bases not matched to a gene: 7. This CDR3 has 15 amino acids. CDR1 is LGHNA, CDR2 YNLKQL, per germline (reference sequence). The CDR3 loop is CASSRTGTGIYEQYF. The sequenced CDR3 bases are TGTGCCAGCAGCCGGACCGGGACAGGGATCTATGAACAGTAC.

In this sample, this clone turned up once. Mouse gene names and germline throughout. The DNA ends 1 residue before the CDR3 does, and the rest of the CDR3 is filled in from the germline J gene. The chain employs TRBV3 and TRBJ2-1; 13 positions match TRBD2. CDR3 length: 14 amino acids. V dropped 5 bases and J dropped 6; count of bases not matched to a gene: 1. CDR1 and CDR2 (germline): SNHLY, FYNGKV (reference sequence). CDR3 region: CASSGDWGGAEQFF. The part of the CDR3 DNA that was read is TGTGCCAGCAGCGGGGACTGGGGGGGTGCTGAGCAGTTC.

Points on this clone: Germline and genes here are mouse. Read coverage stops 1 residue before the CDR3 terminus; the germline J gene supplies the remainder. This chain uses TRBV5 with TRBJ2-1; 8 bases are a match to TRBD2. CDR1 is LGHNA and CDR2 is YNLKQL in the germline V gene (reference sequence). CDR3 length equals 15 residues. V was clipped by 1 base and J by 3 bases; unmatched bases: 2. CDR3: CASSQVLGVYAEQFF. CDR3 bases read: TGTGCCAGCAGCCAAGTACTGGGGGTCTATGCTGAGCAGTTC.

The sample holds one count of this clone. Mouse gene names and germline throughout. The read ends 1 residue before the CDR3 terminus; that terminus is restored from the germline J gene. The rearrangement joins TRBV13-2 to TRBJ1-6; TRBD1 might be the D (5 bases). TRBJ1-6 is classed as an ORF, of uncertain function. Trimming pared 4 bases from V and 7 bases from J, leaving 9 bases between. This CDR3 region has 13 residues. Germline CDR1 is NNHNN and CDR2 is SYGAGS (reference sequence). CDR3 DNA (partial): TGTGCCAGCGGTCCAGGGTGGAATTCGCCCCTCTAC. Its protein is CASGPGWNSPLY. The whole CDR3 is CASGPGWNSPLYF.

With regard to this clone: Gene labels here are mouse ones. The CDR3 end is not reached by the read, which stops 1 residue before it; the germline J gene fills it in. The chain carries TRBV2 and TRBJ1-1; D uncertain. V dropped 4 bases and J dropped 3 bases, with 9 bases sitting between them. The CDR3 loop spans 13 amino acids. Germline assignment: CDR1 LGHNA and CDR2 YSYQKL. This CDR3 reads CASSPPRDTEVFF. The sequenced part of the CDR3 DNA is TGTGCCAGCAGCCCCCCCCGAGACACAGAAGTCTTC.

In regard to this clone: The gene names here belong to mouse. The read comes to an end 1 residue before the CDR3 does, leaving the germline J gene to fill in the end. The rearrangement uses TRBV13-2 and TRBJ2-7, with 8 bases identical to TRBD1. V was pared by 3 bases and J by 7 bases, with 6 bases of the junction left unmatched. CDR1 and CDR2 (germline): NNHNN, SYGAGS (reference sequence). The CDR3 is made up of 13 amino acids. The CDR3 protein is CASGGQGAREQYF. CDR3 bases read: TGTGCCAGCGGTGGCCAGGGGGCGAGGGAACAGTAC.

A word on this clone: Genes here carry mouse names. Read sequence stops 1 residue before the CDR3 end, and the germline J gene provides the missing end. The chain joins TRBV5 to TRBJ2-3; 12 nucleotides line up with TRBD2. The V segment lost 4 bases and the J segment 6 bases; nucleotides outside the gene matches: 5. The CDR3 extends over 15 amino acids. The germline V gene encodes CDR1 LGHNA and CDR2 YNLKQL (reference sequence). Partial CDR3 DNA: TGTGCCAGCAGCCTCGACTGGGGGGGCGCGGAAACGCTGTAT. It yields the protein CASSLDWGGAETLY. The whole CDR3 protein reads CASSLDWGGAETLYF.

A remark on this clone: These gene names are mouse names. Read coverage stops 1 residue before the CDR3 terminus; the germline J gene supplies the remainder. The chain employs TRBV26 and TRBJ2-1; 8 bases match TRBD1. The V gene's germline CDR1 is KGHPV and CDR2 FQNQEV (reference sequence). This CDR3 contains 14 residues. V shed 6 bases, J shed 3 bases, and the junction held 4 bases outside the gene matches. The sequenced CDR3 bases are TGTGCCAGCAGCCAACAGGGGGGCTATGCTGAGCAGTTC. This translates into CASSQQGGYAEQF. From start to end, the CDR3 is CASSQQGGYAEQFF.

In regard to this clone: The gene names here belong to mouse. The read ends 1 residue before the CDR3 terminus; that terminus is restored from the germline J gene. The chain employs TRBV20 and TRBJ1-1, with TRBD1 matching over 9 bases. Trimming removed 0 bases from V and 4 bases from J; junction bases left unmatched: 3. The CDR3 contains 14 residues. The germline CDR1 and CDR2 sequences are GFQATS and STVNSAI. CDR3 protein: CGARDGTGSTEVFF. The sequenced CDR3 bases are TGTGGTGCTAGGGATGGGACAGGGAGCACAGAAGTCTTC.

About this clone itself: Here the gene names and germline are mouse. Incomplete CDR3 DNA: TGTGCCAGCAGACCGGGACAGGGGAACGAAAGATTATTT. Encoded protein: CASRPGQGNERLF. Given in full, the CDR3 is CASRPGQGNERLFF. The chain joins TRBV15 to TRBJ1-4; 10 bases agree with TRBD1. From the germline J gene comes the end of the CDR3, since the read stops 1 residue before it. J lost 5 bases, V lost 6 bases, and 3 bases had no gene match. The CDR3 length is 14 residues. Germline CDR1 is SGHND and CDR2 is FRSKSL. The entire variable domain, with the rest obtained from reference TRBV15 and TRBJ1-4, is as follows: DAGVTQTPRHEVAEKGQTIILKCEPVSGHNDLFWYRQTKIQGLELLSYFRSKSLMEDGGAFKDRFKAEMLNSSFSTLKIQPTEPKDSAVYLCASRPGQGNERLFFGHGTKLSVL.

This clone has only a few counts. Mouse names are used for the genes. The read finishes 1 residue shy of the CDR3 end, and the germline J gene is used to complete it. The chain carries TRBV1 and TRBJ1-5; D ambiguous. With 3 bases removed from V and 1 base from J, the gap between germline ends came to 7 bases. The V gene's germline CDR1 is NSQYPW and CDR2 LRSPGD (reference sequence). The CDR3 consists of 14 residues. The part of the CDR3 DNA that was read is TGCACCTGCAGTGCGCCGGGGAACAACCAGGCTCCGCTT. Protein product: CTCSAPGNNQAPL. The entire CDR3 protein reads CTCSAPGNNQAPLF.

Notes on this clone: Gene names and germline match the mouse. The read ends 1 residue early relative to the CDR3; the germline J gene fills the gap. The gene calls are TRBV3 and TRBJ2-7, with 7 bases lining up with TRBD2. There are 14 residues in the CDR3. J gave up 3 bases and V 3 bases, and 5 bases lay outside the gene matches. Germline CDR1 SNHLY, CDR2 FYNGKV (reference sequence). The CDR3: CASSFRLGRYEQYF. The part of the CDR3 DNA that was read is TGTGCCAGCAGCTTCAGACTGGGTCGCTATGAACAGTAC.

On this clone: Germline and genes: mouse. From the germline J gene comes the end of the CDR3, since the read stops 1 residue before it. This chain joins TRBV20 and TRBJ2-7; 9 nucleotides match TRBD2. Germline loops: CDR1 GFQATS, CDR2 STVNSAI. V shed 2 bases and J 7 bases; nucleotides not matched to a gene: 3. The CDR3 has 12 amino acids. CDR3 in amino acids: CGARTGGWEQYF. The part of the CDR3 DNA that was read is TGTGGTGCTAGGACTGGGGGGTGGGAACAGTAC.

In regard to this clone: The genes and germline here are from mouse. Read sequence stops 1 residue before the CDR3 end, and the germline J gene provides the missing end. The rearrangement joins TRBV19 to TRBJ2-4, with D perhaps matching TRBD2 (6 bases). The germline V gene encodes CDR1 FNHDT and CDR2 SITEND (reference sequence). CDR3 length equals 15 residues. V was cut by 3 bases and J by 0 bases, with 11 bases left in between. Partial CDR3 DNA: TGTGCCAGCAGTAAACTGGGAGCTAGTCAAAACACCTTGTAC. Amino acids: CASSKLGASQNTLY. The CDR3 as a whole reads CASSKLGASQNTLYF.

This clone was seen only a few times. Mouse gene names and germline throughout. Coverage ceases 1 residue before the CDR3 finishes, and the germline J gene fills in the end. The chain uses TRBV13-2 and TRBJ1-3; 8 bases match TRBD1. The length of the CDR3 is 14 residues. The germline V gene encodes CDR1 NNHNN and CDR2 SYGAGS (reference sequence). V was pared by 2 bases and J by 2 bases, with 0 bases of the junction left unmatched. The DNA read from the CDR3 is TGTGCCAGCGGTGACAGGGGGCCTGGAAATACGCTCTAT. This encodes CASGDRGPGNTLY. The full-length CDR3 reads as CASGDRGPGNTLYF.

As regards this clone: Gene names refer to mouse genes. From the germline J gene comes the end of the CDR3, since the read stops 1 residue before it. The chain joins TRBV13-2 to TRBJ2-2, with 12 nucleotides matching TRBD2. V lost 3 bases, J lost 2 bases, and 2 bases stayed unmatched. Germline V gene sequence: CDR1 NNHNN, CDR2 SYGAGS (reference sequence). The CDR3 runs 16 residues. The CDR3 protein is CASGVGTGGNTGQLYF. The CDR3 DNA, read in part, is TGTGCCAGCGGTGTCGGGACTGGGGGGAACACCGGGCAGCTCTAC.

Note on this clone: Here the gene names and germline are mouse. Read sequence stops 1 residue before the CDR3 end, and the germline J gene provides the missing end. The chain carries TRBV2 and TRBJ1-6, with no clear D. TRBJ1-6 is placed among ORFs of uncertain function. V lost 0 bases and J 3 bases, leaving 3 bases between the germline ends. The CDR3 totals 14 residues. Per germline, CDR1 LGHNA and CDR2 YSYQKL. CDR3 loop: CASSQDNYNSPLYF. The CDR3 DNA, read in part, is TGTGCCAGCAGCCAAGACAACTATAATTCGCCCCTCTAC.

Note on this clone: Germline and genes here are mouse. The read gets to within 1 residue of the CDR3 end, and the germline J gene fills in the rest. The chain combines TRBV22 with TRBJ2-4; the table calls TRBD1, which could not be checked here. TRBV22 is deemed a pseudogene. CDR3 length: 13 amino acids. The sequenced CDR3 bases are TGTGCCAGCAGTTCCAGGGGAGGGAACACCTTGTAC. This translates into CASSSRGGNTLY. Given in full, the CDR3 is CASSSRGGNTLYF.

Comments on this clone: These gene names are mouse names. The read gets to within 1 residue of the CDR3 end, and the germline J gene fills in the rest. The gene calls are TRBV3 and TRBJ2-5; D gene uncertain. CDR1 and CDR2 from the germline V gene are SNHLY and FYNGKV (reference sequence). V dropped 1 base and J dropped 0 bases, with 5 bases sitting between them. The CDR3 extends over 14 amino acids. The CDR3 DNA, read in part, is TGTGCCAGCAGCTTAGACACTAACCAAGACACCCAGTAC. Protein: CASSLDTNQDTQY. The CDR3 in full is CASSLDTNQDTQYF. Full variable domain (rest looked up from reference TRBV3 and TRBJ2-5): GPKVLQIPSHQIIDMGQMVTLNCDPVSNHLYFYWYKQILGQQMEFLVNFYNGKVMEKSKLFKDQFSVERPDGSYFTLKIQPTALEDSAVYFCASSLDTNQDTQYFGPGTRLLVL.

This clone showed up just a few times. The germline and genes are mouse ones. The missing CDR3 end, 1 residue past where the read stops, is filled in from the germline J gene. The chain combines TRBV29 with TRBJ2-7, with 12 nucleotides matching TRBD2. V lost 1 base to trimming and J lost 3 bases; unmatched junction nucleotides: 1. CDR3 length equals 15 residues. Germline values: CDR1 MSHET, CDR2 SYDVDS. The CDR3 loop is CASSLWGLGGYEQYF. The covered CDR3 bases are TGTGCTAGCAGTTTATGGGGACTGGGGGGCTATGAACAGTAC.

Comments on this clone: The gene names given are mouse names. The CDR3 goes on 1 residue after the read ends, and that part is filled in from the germline J gene. The chain links TRBV12-1 to TRBJ2-4; a weak D match, TRBD2 (5 bases). CDR1 is SGHSN, CDR2 HYEKVE, per germline. Trimming removed 0 bases from V and 0 bases from J, with 9 bases in between. The CDR3 covers 15 residues. The covered CDR3 bases are TGTGCCAGCTCTCTCGACCTGGGTAGTCAAAACACCTTGTAC. Translated: CASSLDLGSQNTLY. In full, the CDR3 reads CASSLDLGSQNTLYF.

A remark on this clone: The listed genes are named as in mouse. The read ends 1 residue shy of where the CDR3 ends; the end is completed using the germline J gene. The V gene is TRBV12-1, the J gene TRBJ1-3, with TRBD1 as a possible D gene (5 bases). V lost 2 bases, J lost 0 bases, and 10 bases lay in between. In germline, CDR1 is SGHSN, CDR2 HYEKVE. This CDR3 contains 15 residues. The chain's CDR3 is CASSHRQNSGNTLYF. Partial CDR3 DNA: TGTGCCAGCTCTCACCGACAGAATTCTGGAAATACGCTCTAT.

Details on this clone: Mouse names are used for the genes. The read terminates 1 residue ahead of where the CDR3 ends, so the germline J gene completes it. The chain has TRBV12-1 and TRBJ2-5; 9 nucleotides match TRBD1. The germline gives CDR1 SGHSN, CDR2 HYEKVE. Trimming removed 4 bases from V and 6 bases from J; junction bases left unmatched: 7. CDR3 length: 14 residues. The DNA read from the CDR3 is TGTGCCAGCTCCGCTTACAGGGGGCTGGACACCCAGTAC. This codes for CASSAYRGLDTQY. From start to end, the CDR3 is CASSAYRGLDTQYF.